These T cell receptor beta chains were read from a single sample in a study of T cells in Graves' hyperthyroidism and ophthalmopathy. TCRdb processed the multiplex PCR reads anew with MiXCR; each CDR3 protein has one entry. The profile covers approximately 610,000 distinct CDR3 sequences, with roughly 14% appearing a single time and approximately 4.3% taken by the ten largest. The sample comprised blood. The receptors were gathered from a woman aged 35 to 49 with Graves' ophthalmopathy. The CDR3 runs from the conserved cysteine through the conserved F or W. The D gene is left open where the match is weak. The size of a clone is reported for some rows only, either as once, few or many, or as a class for expanded clones.

J gene: TRBJ2-1
D gene: TRBD2
V gene: TRBV9
clone size: few
CDR3 protein: CASSAGTSGRADEQFF
CDR3 DNA: TGTGCCAGCAGCGCTGGGACTAGCGGGAGGGCGGATGAGCAGTTCTTC

J gene: TRBJ1-5
D gene: NA
V gene: TRBV11-2
clone size: many
CDR3 protein: CASSLRGREGQPQHF
CDR3 DNA: TGTGCCAGCAGCTTAAGGGGCAGGGAAGGACAGCCCCAGCATTTT

J gene: TRBJ2-5
D gene: TRBD2
V gene: TRBV19
clone size: many
CDR3 protein: CASSVPNPVGRETQYF
CDR3 DNA: TGTGCCAGTAGTGTACCAAACCCAGTCGGGAGGGAGACCCAGTACTTC

J gene: TRBJ2-2
D gene: NA
V gene: TRBV10-3
clone size: NA
CDR3 protein: CATWDGTGELFF
CDR3 DNA: TGTGCCACTTGGGACGGCACCGGGGAGCTGTTTTTT

J gene: TRBJ2-7
D gene: NA
V gene: TRBV2
clone size: many
CDR3 protein: CASSEANRGGGEQYF
CDR3 DNA: TGTGCCAGCAGTGAAGCAAACAGGGGAGGGGGCGAGCAGTACTTC

J gene: TRBJ2-5
D gene: NA
V gene: TRBV6-2/TRBV6-3
clone size: many
CDR3 protein: CASSRGNQETQYF
CDR3 DNA: TGTGCCAGCAGCCGAGGCAATCAAGAGACCCAGTACTTC

J gene: TRBJ2-7
D gene: NA
V gene: TRBV6-2/TRBV6-3
clone size: NA
CDR3 protein: CASSNTESSYEQYF
CDR3 DNA: TGTGCCAGCTCTAACACAGAGAGTTCCTACGAGCAGTACTTC

J gene: TRBJ1-2
D gene: NA
V gene: TRBV19
clone size: many
CDR3 protein: CASSATGFDGYTF
CDR3 DNA: TGTGCCAGTAGTGCCACAGGGTTTGATGGCTACACCTTC

J gene: TRBJ2-3
D gene: NA
V gene: TRBV9
clone size: few
CDR3 protein: CASSVAFSGTSTDTQYF
CDR3 DNA: TGTGCCAGCAGCGTAGCCTTTTCCGGGACTAGCACAGATACGCAGTATTTT

J gene: TRBJ1-2
D gene: NA
V gene: TRBV12-3/TRBV12-4
clone size: many
CDR3 protein: CASRDGSTYNYGYTF
CDR3 DNA: TGTGCCAGCAGGGACGGGAGCACCTATAACTATGGCTACACCTTC

J gene: TRBJ2-2
D gene: NA
V gene: TRBV7-2
clone size: many
CDR3 protein: CASSLGSGVAGELFF
CDR3 DNA: TGTGCCAGCAGCTTAGGTAGCGGAGTTGCCGGGGAGCTGTTTTTT

J gene: TRBJ2-7
D gene: TRBD2
V gene: TRBV6-2/TRBV6-3
clone size: many
CDR3 protein: CASSYSINGRVEQYF
CDR3 DNA: TGTGCCAGCAGTTACTCGATCAACGGGAGGGTCGAGCAGTACTTC

J gene: TRBJ1-5
D gene: NA
V gene: TRBV10-3
clone size: many
CDR3 protein: CAISESYPGGGQPQHF
CDR3 DNA: TGTGCCATCAGTGAGTCGTATCCAGGAGGTGGTCAGCCCCAGCATTTT

J gene: TRBJ1-1
D gene: TRBD1
V gene: TRBV29-1
clone size: many
CDR3 protein: CSVGEGDRGNTEAFF
CDR3 DNA: TGCAGCGTTGGGGAGGGGGACAGGGGCAACACTGAAGCTTTCTTT

J gene: TRBJ2-7
D gene: NA
V gene: TRBV19
clone size: NA
CDR3 protein: CASSIVHGTQSSYEQYF
CDR3 DNA: TGTGCCAGTAGTATAGTTCACGGGACCCAAAGCTCCTACGAGCAGTACTTC

J gene: TRBJ1-2
D gene: NA
V gene: TRBV6-2/TRBV6-3
clone size: NA
CDR3 protein: CASSSWDFGGYGYTF
CDR3 DNA: TGTGCCAGCAGTTCCTGGGATTTCGGTGGCTATGGCTACACCTTC

J gene: TRBJ2-5
D gene: NA
V gene: TRBV10-3
clone size: NA
CDR3 protein: CAISDEGEAQYF
CDR3 DNA: TGTGCCATCAGTGATGAGGGTGAGGCCCAGTACTTC

J gene: TRBJ1-1
D gene: NA
V gene: TRBV19
clone size: NA
CDR3 protein: CASSIGALGSEAFF
CDR3 DNA: TGTGCCAGTAGTATTGGAGCCCTGGGCTCTGAAGCTTTCTTT

J gene: TRBJ2-2
D gene: NA
V gene: TRBV24-1
clone size: NA
CDR3 protein: CATSDNPRLEENTGELFF
CDR3 DNA: TGTGCCACCAGTGATAATCCCAGACTAGAAGAGAACACCGGGGAGCTGTTTTTT

J gene: TRBJ1-3
D gene: NA
V gene: TRBV4-1
clone size: NA
CDR3 protein: CASSPLPGRNTIYF
CDR3 DNA: TGCGCCAGCAGCCCCCTTCCGGGGCGAAACACCATATATTTT

J gene: TRBJ1-5
D gene: NA
V gene: TRBV6-2/TRBV6-3
clone size: NA
CDR3 protein: CASSYISANQPQHF
CDR3 DNA: TGTGCCAGCAGTTACATCTCGGCGAATCAGCCCCAGCATTTT

J gene: TRBJ2-3
D gene: NA
V gene: TRBV2
clone size: many
CDR3 protein: CASSEDPEYTQYF
CDR3 DNA: TGTGCCAGCAGTGAAGACCCGGAATATACGCAGTATTTT

J gene: TRBJ2-7
D gene: NA
V gene: TRBV7-2
clone size: many
CDR3 protein: CASSLSGGAAYEQYF
CDR3 DNA: TGTGCCAGCAGCTTGAGTGGGGGGGCAGCTTACGAGCAGTACTTC

J gene: TRBJ2-7
D gene: NA
V gene: TRBV7-9
clone size: many
CDR3 protein: CASSWDAPGEQYF
CDR3 DNA: TGTGCCAGCAGTTGGGACGCCCCTGGTGAGCAGTACTTC

J gene: TRBJ1-1
D gene: NA
V gene: TRBV20-1
clone size: few
CDR3 protein: CSASGELNTEAFF
CDR3 DNA: TGCAGTGCTAGTGGGGAGCTGAACACTGAAGCTTTCTTT

J gene: TRBJ1-3
D gene: NA
V gene: TRBV7-2
clone size: NA
CDR3 protein: CASWRGLSGNTIYF
CDR3 DNA: TGTGCCAGCTGGCGGGGCCTCTCTGGAAACACCATATATTTT

J gene: TRBJ2-7
D gene: NA
V gene: TRBV6-2/TRBV6-3
clone size: many
CDR3 protein: CASSTGARREQYF
CDR3 DNA: TGTGCCAGCAGTACCGGGGCTCGGCGGGAGCAGTACTTC

J gene: TRBJ1-2
D gene: NA
V gene: TRBV7-9
clone size: many
CDR3 protein: CASSLSGLGEGYTF
CDR3 DNA: TGTGCCAGCAGCTTATCAGGATTAGGAGAGGGCTACACCTTC

J gene: TRBJ2-2
D gene: TRBD1
V gene: TRBV11-3
clone size: many
CDR3 protein: CASSPGQGADGELFF
CDR3 DNA: TGTGCCAGCAGCCCCGGACAGGGGGCGGACGGGGAGCTGTTTTTT

J gene: TRBJ2-2
D gene: TRBD1
V gene: TRBV19
clone size: many
CDR3 protein: CASSKPGQGLTGELFF
CDR3 DNA: TGTGCCAGTAGCAAACCGGGACAGGGACTAACCGGGGAGCTGTTTTTT

J gene: TRBJ1-1
D gene: NA
V gene: TRBV19
clone size: few
CDR3 protein: CASRTVGMNTEAFF
CDR3 DNA: TGTGCCAGTAGGACAGTAGGAATGAACACTGAAGCTTTCTTT

J gene: TRBJ1-1
D gene: NA
V gene: TRBV13
clone size: many
CDR3 protein: CASAAEVRGTEAFF
CDR3 DNA: TGTGCCAGCGCAGCAGAGGTGAGGGGAACTGAAGCTTTCTTT

J gene: TRBJ1-1
D gene: TRBD1
V gene: TRBV5-6
clone size: many
CDR3 protein: CASSRQGKYPEAFF
CDR3 DNA: TGTGCCAGCAGCCGACAGGGTAAATATCCTGAAGCTTTCTTT

J gene: TRBJ1-5
D gene: NA
V gene: TRBV6-1
clone size: many
CDR3 protein: CASSPRGLYSNQPQHF
CDR3 DNA: TGTGCCAGCAGTCCCCGGGGCCTATATAGCAATCAGCCCCAGCATTTT

J gene: TRBJ1-2
D gene: NA
V gene: TRBV30
clone size: few
CDR3 protein: CAWSEGPNHGYTF
CDR3 DNA: TGTGCCTGGAGTGAAGGGCCCAATCATGGCTACACCTTC

J gene: TRBJ2-6
D gene: TRBD2
V gene: TRBV6-4
clone size: many
CDR3 protein: CATRDYRVHKVSGANVLTF
CDR3 DNA: TGTGCCACCAGGGACTATCGGGTACACAAGGTGTCTGGGGCCAACGTCCTGACTTTC

J gene: TRBJ1-2
D gene: TRBD1
V gene: TRBV28
clone size: NA
CDR3 protein: CASSFDPEGAAGYTF
CDR3 DNA: TGTGCCAGCAGTTTCGATCCCGAGGGGGCCGCTGGCTACACCTTC

J gene: TRBJ1-2
D gene: NA
V gene: TRBV12-3/TRBV12-4
clone size: many
CDR3 protein: CASSLIGTDYGYTF
CDR3 DNA: TGTGCCAGCAGTTTGATTGGGACGGACTATGGCTACACCTTC

J gene: TRBJ1-2
D gene: NA
V gene: TRBV4-1
clone size: NA
CDR3 protein: CASSQDWDAGGILNYGYTF
CDR3 DNA: TGCGCCAGCAGCCAAGATTGGGACGCAGGCGGTATCCTAAACTATGGCTACACCTTC

J gene: TRBJ1-1
D gene: NA
V gene: TRBV12-3/TRBV12-4
clone size: NA
CDR3 protein: CASNPLTDVNTEAFF
CDR3 DNA: TGTGCCAGCAACCCATTGACGGATGTGAACACTGAAGCTTTCTTT

J gene: TRBJ1-1
D gene: NA
V gene: TRBV6-5
clone size: many
CDR3 protein: CASSYRDRNTEAFF
CDR3 DNA: TGTGCCAGCAGTTACCGAGACAGGAACACTGAAGCTTTCTTT

J gene: TRBJ1-1
D gene: NA
V gene: TRBV7-9
clone size: many
CDR3 protein: CASSLVDGGTEAFF
CDR3 DNA: TGTGCCAGCAGCTTAGTGGACGGTGGCACTGAAGCTTTCTTT

J gene: TRBJ1-1
D gene: TRBD1
V gene: TRBV7-9
clone size: many
CDR3 protein: CASVKNGQGSTEAFF
CDR3 DNA: TGTGCCAGCGTAAAAAACGGACAGGGGTCCACTGAAGCTTTCTTT

J gene: TRBJ2-7
D gene: NA
V gene: TRBV7-2
clone size: many
CDR3 protein: CASSLARGSGPLNEQYF
CDR3 DNA: TGTGCCAGCAGCTTAGCGAGAGGGTCGGGGCCACTAAATGAGCAGTACTTC

J gene: TRBJ2-5
D gene: NA
V gene: TRBV20-1
clone size: many
CDR3 protein: CSARAGPEAQETQYF
CDR3 DNA: TGCAGTGCTAGGGCAGGGCCCGAGGCACAGGAGACCCAGTACTTC